This entry lists 9 T cell receptor beta chains sequenced from one sample in a study of T cells in Graves' hyperthyroidism and ophthalmopathy. TCR beta CDR3 sequences were amplified from RNA transcripts. HTBI primers were employed in a first-round RT-PCR of the TCR CDR3. In TCRdb, the multiplex PCR reads were re-called with MiXCR into one record per CDR3 protein. The table shows roughly 290,000 distinct CDR3 sequences, with around 15% occurring only once. The sample consisted of blood. These receptors all come from a woman in her 40s with Graves' hyperthyroidism.

The table lists this clonotype with many counts. This chain links TRBV24-1 with TRBJ2-6, with 8 bases that match TRBD1. Germline assignment: CDR1 KGHDR and CDR2 SFDVKD. The CDR3 totals 19 residues. The J segment lost 4 bases and the V segment lost 3 bases, leaving 13 bases of the junction unmatched. The CDR3 nucleotides are TGTGCCACCAGTGATCCGCCGGGCAGGGGGCAGGCCGGGGCCAACGTCCTGACTTTC. Translation: CATSDPPGRGQAGANVLTF.

The sample holds many counts of this clonotype. The chain carries TRBV7-9 and TRBJ1-2; 7 nucleotides align to TRBD1. With V trimmed by 2 bases and J by 7 bases, 7 bases remained unmatched. Germline CDR1 is SEHNR and CDR2 is FQNEAQ (reference sequence). This CDR3 is 14 amino acids long. The CDR3 DNA follows: TGTGCCAGCAGCTTATCCGACAGGGAACGTGGCTACACCTTC. Translation: CASSLSDRERGYTF.

This clonotype was found many times. The V and J genes are TRBV9 and TRBJ2-7, with no clear D. The V end was cut by 0 bases, the J end by 6 bases, with 4 bases between. The CDR3 loop spans 11 amino acids. CDR1 SGDLS and CDR2 YYNGEE come from the germline V gene. This chain's CDR3 is CASSVGGEQYF. For the CDR3, the DNA is TGTGCCAGCAGCGTAGGAGGCGAGCAGTACTTC.

This clonotype was counted at least ten times. The chain recombines TRBV20-1 with TRBJ2-1; D is ambiguous. CDR3 length: 11 residues. The germline CDR1 and CDR2 sequences are DFQATT and SNEGSKA (reference sequence). The V gene lost 6 bases and the J gene lost 4 bases, with 7 bases spanning the gap. The CDR3 protein is CSAYGYNEQFF. In DNA form, the CDR3 reads TGCAGTGCCTATGGTTACAATGAGCAGTTCTTC.

This clonotype has ten or more counts. This chain joins TRBV11-2 and TRBJ2-5; TRBD2 matches 9 bases. CDR1 is SGHAT and CDR2 is FQNNGV in the germline V gene. This CDR3 has 15 residues. The junction had 7 bases not matched to a gene; V was cut back by 4 bases and J by 4 bases. The CDR3 DNA reads TGTGCCAGCAGCTCTCTAGCGGGACTAAGAGAGACCCAGTACTTC. It yields the protein CASSSLAGLRETQYF. The variable domain in full, completed from reference TRBV11-2 and TRBJ2-5, reads EAGVAQSPRYKIIEKRQSVAFWCNPISGHATLYWYQQILGQGPKLLIQFQNNGVVDDSQLPKDRFSAERLKGVDSTLKIQPAKLEDSAVYLCASSSLAGLRETQYFGPGTRLLVL.

This clonotype was detected many times. The rearrangement joins TRBV7-3 to TRBJ2-1, with D perhaps assigned TRBD1 or TRBD2 (5 bases each). This CDR3 comprises 12 residues. Germline CDR1 SGHTA, CDR2 FQGTGA. V shed 1 base and J shed 8 bases, with 6 bases lying between them. CDR3 region: CASSLMGDEQFF. CDR3 DNA: TGTGCCAGCAGCTTAATGGGGGATGAGCAGTTCTTC.

This clonotype was counted only a few times. The genes are TRBV9 and TRBJ2-2; 10 bases fit TRBD2. The junction had 18 bases not matched to a gene; V was cut back by 4 bases and J by 6 bases. Per germline, CDR1 SGDLS and CDR2 YYNGEE. This CDR3 has 19 residues. The CDR3 here is CASSPPDGLAGEVAGELFF. For the CDR3, the DNA is TGTGCCAGCAGCCCCCCCGATGGTCTAGCGGGAGAGGTCGCCGGGGAGCTGTTTTTT.

This clonotype has just a few counts. The genes are TRBV18 and TRBJ2-2; D possibly corresponds to TRBD2 (5 bases). The CDR3 runs to 14 residues. Germline V CDR1 and CDR2: KGHSH, LQKENI. Trimming cost V 8 bases and J 6 bases, with 16 bases left between them. CDR3 residues: CASASSSLAGELFF. CDR3 nucleotides: TGTGCCAGCGCAAGCTCTAGCCTTGCCGGGGAGCTGTTTTTT. Full variable domain (missing parts from reference TRBV18 and TRBJ2-2): NAGVMQNPRHLVRRRGQEARLRCSPMKGHSHVYWYRQLPEEGLKFMVYLQKENIIDESGMPKERFSAEFPKEGPSILRIQQVVRGDSAAYFCASASSSLAGELFFGEGSRLTVL.

The table lists this clonotype with a few counts. The V and J genes are TRBV20-1 and TRBJ1-1, with D unclear. This CDR3 spans 13 amino acids. The ends were cut back, 7 bases at V and 3 bases at J, with 15 bases in the middle. Germline V gene lookup returns CDR1 DFQATT and CDR2 SNEGSKA (reference sequence). DNA for the CDR3: TGCAGTGGCGAGCTCCGGCCCGACACTGAAGCTTTCTTT. Its protein product is CSGELRPDTEAFF.